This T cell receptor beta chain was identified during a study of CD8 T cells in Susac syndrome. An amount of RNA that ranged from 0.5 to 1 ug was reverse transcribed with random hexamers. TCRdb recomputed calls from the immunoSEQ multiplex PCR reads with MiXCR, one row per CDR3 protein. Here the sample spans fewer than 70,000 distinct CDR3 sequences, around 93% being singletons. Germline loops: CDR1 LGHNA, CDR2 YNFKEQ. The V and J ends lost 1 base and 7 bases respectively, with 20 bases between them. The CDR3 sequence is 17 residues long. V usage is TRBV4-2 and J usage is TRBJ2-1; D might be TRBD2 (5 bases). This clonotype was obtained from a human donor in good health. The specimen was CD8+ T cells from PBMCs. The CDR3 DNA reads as TGTGCCAGCAGCCAAGTCGGGAATCGGGTCGATAAGAATGAGCAGTTCTTC. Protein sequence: CASSQVGNRVDKNEQFF.